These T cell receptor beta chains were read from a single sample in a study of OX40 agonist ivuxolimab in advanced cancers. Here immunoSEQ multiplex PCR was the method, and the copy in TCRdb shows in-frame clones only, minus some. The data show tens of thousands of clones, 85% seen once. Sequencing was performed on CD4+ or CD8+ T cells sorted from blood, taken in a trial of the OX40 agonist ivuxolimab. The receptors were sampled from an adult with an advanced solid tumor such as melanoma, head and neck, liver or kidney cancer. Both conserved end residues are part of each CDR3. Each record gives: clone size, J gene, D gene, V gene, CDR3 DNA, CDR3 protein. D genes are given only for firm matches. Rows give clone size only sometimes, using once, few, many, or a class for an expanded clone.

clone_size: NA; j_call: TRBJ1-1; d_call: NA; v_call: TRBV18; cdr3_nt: TGTGCCAGTTTCAATCTACGGAAAACAGGCGTAGGCGAAGCTTTCTTT; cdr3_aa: CASFNLRKTGVGEAFF
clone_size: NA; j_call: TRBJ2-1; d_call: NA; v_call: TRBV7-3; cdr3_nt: TGTGCCAGCAGCTTACATAATGAGCAGTTCTTC; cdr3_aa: CASSLHNEQFF
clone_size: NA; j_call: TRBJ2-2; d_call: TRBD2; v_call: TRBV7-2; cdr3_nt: TGTGCCAGCAGCTCGAGGACTAGCGGGAGGTCGGGCACCGGGGAGCTGTTTTTT; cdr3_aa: CASSSRTSGRSGTGELFF
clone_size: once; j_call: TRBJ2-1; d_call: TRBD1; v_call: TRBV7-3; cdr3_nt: TGTGCCAGCAGCGACAGGGACTCCTACAATGAGCAGTTCTTC; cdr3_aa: CASSDRDSYNEQFF
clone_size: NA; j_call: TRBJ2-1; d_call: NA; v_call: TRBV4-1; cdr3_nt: TGCGCCAGCAGCCAAGGGACCACGGTTTACAATGAGCAGTTCTTC; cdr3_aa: CASSQGTTVYNEQFF
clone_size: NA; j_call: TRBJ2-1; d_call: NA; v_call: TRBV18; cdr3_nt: TGTGCCAGCTCACCACTAGGGAGCTCCTACAATGAGCAGTTCTTC; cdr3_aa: CASSPLGSSYNEQFF
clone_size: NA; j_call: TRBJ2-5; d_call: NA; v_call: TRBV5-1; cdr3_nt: TGCGCCCGCGGGTGGGAGACCCAGTACTTC; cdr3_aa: CARGWETQYF
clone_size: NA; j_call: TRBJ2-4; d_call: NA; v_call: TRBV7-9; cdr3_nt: TGTGCCAGCAGCTTGGTGAGGCAGGCTCGCCACATTCAGTACTTC; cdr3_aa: CASSLVRQARHIQYF
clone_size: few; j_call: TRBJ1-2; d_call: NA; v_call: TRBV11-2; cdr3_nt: TGTGCCAGCAGCTCTCAGACGGCGAACTATGGCTACACCTTC; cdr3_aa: CASSSQTANYGYTF
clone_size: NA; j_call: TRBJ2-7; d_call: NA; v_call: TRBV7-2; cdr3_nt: TGTGCCAGCAGCTCGGCAGGGGACCTTCTGTCCTACGAGCAGTACTTC; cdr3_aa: CASSSAGDLLSYEQYF
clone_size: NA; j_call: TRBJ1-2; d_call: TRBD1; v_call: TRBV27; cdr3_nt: TGTGCCAGCAGCCCCGACAGGGGAATAGGCTACACCTTC; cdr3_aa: CASSPDRGIGYTF
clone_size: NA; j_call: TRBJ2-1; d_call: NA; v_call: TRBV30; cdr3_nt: TGTGCCTGGAGGGGGGGCGGGGGATACGAGCAGTTCTTC; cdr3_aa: CAWRGGGGYEQFF
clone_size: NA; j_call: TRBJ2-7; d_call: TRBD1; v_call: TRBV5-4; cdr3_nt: TGTGCCACCTCCCAAGGGACAGGAGAATACGAGCAGTACTTC; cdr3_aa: CATSQGTGEYEQYF
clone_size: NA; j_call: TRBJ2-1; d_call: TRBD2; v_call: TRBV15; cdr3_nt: TGTGCCACCAGCAGAGATATAGCGGGAGTTACGGCTAGGCAGTTCTTC; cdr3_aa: CATSRDIAGVTARQFF
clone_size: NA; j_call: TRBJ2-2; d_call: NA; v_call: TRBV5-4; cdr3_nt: TGTGCCAGCAGCTCAAGACTCGTAAACACCGGGGAGCTGTTTTTT; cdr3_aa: CASSSRLVNTGELFF
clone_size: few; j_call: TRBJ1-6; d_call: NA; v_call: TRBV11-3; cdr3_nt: TGTGCCAGCAGCCGGGACTCATTTAATTCACCCCTCCACTTT; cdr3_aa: CASSRDSFNSPLHF
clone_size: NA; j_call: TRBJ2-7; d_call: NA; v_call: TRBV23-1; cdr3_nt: TGCGCCAGCAGTCAACCCGGGGTCCCCTACGAGCAGTACTTC; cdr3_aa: CASSQPGVPYEQYF
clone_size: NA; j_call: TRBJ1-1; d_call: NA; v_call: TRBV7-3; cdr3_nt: TGTGCCAGCGGCGTCGCCTTGAACACTGAAGCTTTCTTT; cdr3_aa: CASGVALNTEAFF